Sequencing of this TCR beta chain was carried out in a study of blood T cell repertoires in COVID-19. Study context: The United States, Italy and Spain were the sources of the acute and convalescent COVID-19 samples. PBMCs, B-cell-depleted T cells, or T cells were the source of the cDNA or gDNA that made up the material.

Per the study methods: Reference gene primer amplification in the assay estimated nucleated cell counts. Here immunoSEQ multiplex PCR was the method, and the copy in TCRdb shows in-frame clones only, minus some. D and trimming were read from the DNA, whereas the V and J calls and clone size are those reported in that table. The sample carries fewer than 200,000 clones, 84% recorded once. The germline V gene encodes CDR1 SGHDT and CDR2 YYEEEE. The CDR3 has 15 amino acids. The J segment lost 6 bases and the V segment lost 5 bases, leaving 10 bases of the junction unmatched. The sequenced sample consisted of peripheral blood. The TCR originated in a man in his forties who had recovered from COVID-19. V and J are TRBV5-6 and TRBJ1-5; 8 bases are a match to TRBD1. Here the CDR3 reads CASSRRLGQVQPQHF. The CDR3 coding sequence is TGTGCCAGCAGTCGAAGGCTGGGACAGGTTCAGCCCCAGCATTTT.